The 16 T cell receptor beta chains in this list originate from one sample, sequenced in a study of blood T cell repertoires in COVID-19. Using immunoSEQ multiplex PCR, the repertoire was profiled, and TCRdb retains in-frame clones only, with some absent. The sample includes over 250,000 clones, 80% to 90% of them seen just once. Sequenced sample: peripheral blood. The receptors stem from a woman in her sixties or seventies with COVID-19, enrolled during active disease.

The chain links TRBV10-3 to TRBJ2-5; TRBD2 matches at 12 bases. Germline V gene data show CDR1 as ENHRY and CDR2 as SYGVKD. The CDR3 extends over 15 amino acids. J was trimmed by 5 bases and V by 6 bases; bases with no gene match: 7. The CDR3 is CAIRATSGSSETQYF. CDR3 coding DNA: TGTGCCATCAGGGCGACTAGCGGGAGTTCTGAGACCCAGTACTTC.

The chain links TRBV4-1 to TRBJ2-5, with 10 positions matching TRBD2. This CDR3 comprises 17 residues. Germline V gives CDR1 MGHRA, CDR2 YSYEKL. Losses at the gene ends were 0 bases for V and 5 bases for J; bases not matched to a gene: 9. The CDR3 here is CASSQELPSGSGETQYF. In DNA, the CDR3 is TGCGCCAGCAGCCAAGAGCTACCTAGCGGGAGTGGGGAGACCCAGTACTTC.

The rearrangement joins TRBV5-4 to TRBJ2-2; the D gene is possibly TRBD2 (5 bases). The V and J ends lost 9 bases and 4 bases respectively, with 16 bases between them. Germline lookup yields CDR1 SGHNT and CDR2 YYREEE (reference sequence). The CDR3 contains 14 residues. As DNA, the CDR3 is TGTGCCACATTAAGTACGGGGTCCACCGGGGAGCTGTTTTTT. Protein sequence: CATLSTGSTGELFF. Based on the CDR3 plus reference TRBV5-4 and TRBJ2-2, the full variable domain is ETGVTQSPTHLIKTRGQQVTLRCSSQSGHNTVSWYQQALGQGPQFIFQYYREEENGRGNFPPRFSGLQFPNYSSELNVNALELDDSALYLCATLSTGSTGELFFGEGSRLTVL.

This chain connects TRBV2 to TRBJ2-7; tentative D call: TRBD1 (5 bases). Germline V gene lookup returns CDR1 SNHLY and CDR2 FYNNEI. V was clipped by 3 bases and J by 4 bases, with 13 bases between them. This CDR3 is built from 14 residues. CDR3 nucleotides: TGTGCCAGCAGTGAGGGGCAGGGTATGTACGAGCAGTACTTC. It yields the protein CASSEGQGMYEQYF. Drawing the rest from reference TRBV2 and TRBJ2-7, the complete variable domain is EPEVTQTPSHQVTQMGQEVILRCVPISNHLYFYWYRQILGQKVEFLVSFYNNEISEKSEIFDDQFSVERPDGSNFTLKIRSTKLEDSAMYFCASSEGQGMYEQYFGPGTRLTVT.

CDR3: CASSLAGLNQPQHF. CDR3 DNA sequence: TGTGCCAGCAGTTTAGCAGGACTCAATCAGCCCCAGCATTTT. V is TRBV27 and J is TRBJ1-5; D unclear. CDR3 length: 14 residues. The germline V gene has CDR1 MNHEY and CDR2 SMNVEV (reference sequence). Trimming pared 2 bases from V and 3 bases from J, leaving 8 bases between.

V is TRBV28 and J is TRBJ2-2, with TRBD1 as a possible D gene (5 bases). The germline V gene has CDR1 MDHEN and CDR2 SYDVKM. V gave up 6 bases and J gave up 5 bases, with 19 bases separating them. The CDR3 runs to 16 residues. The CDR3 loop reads CASRELGDIVTGELFF. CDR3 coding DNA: TGTGCCAGCAGGGAGCTAGGGGATATCGTGACCGGGGAGCTGTTTTTT.

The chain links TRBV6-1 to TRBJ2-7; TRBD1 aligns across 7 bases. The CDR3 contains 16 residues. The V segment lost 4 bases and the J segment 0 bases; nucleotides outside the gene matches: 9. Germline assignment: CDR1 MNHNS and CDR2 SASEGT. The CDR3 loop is CASSGRGQVSSYEQYF. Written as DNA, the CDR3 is TGTGCCAGCAGTGGCAGAGGACAGGTGAGCTCCTACGAGCAGTACTTC.

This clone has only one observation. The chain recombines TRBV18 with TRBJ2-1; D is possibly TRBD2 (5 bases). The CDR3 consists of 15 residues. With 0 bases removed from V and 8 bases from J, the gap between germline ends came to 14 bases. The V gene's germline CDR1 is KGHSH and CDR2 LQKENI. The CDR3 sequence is CASSPPAGEGHEQFF. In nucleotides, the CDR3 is TGTGCCAGCTCACCACCGGCTGGAGAGGGTCATGAGCAGTTCTTC. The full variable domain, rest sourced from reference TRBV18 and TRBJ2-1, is NAGVMQNPRHLVRRRGQEARLRCSPMKGHSHVYWYRQLPEEGLKFMVYLQKENIIDESGMPKERFSAEFPKEGPSILRIQQVVRGDSAAYFCASSPPAGEGHEQFFGPGTRLTVL.

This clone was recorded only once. CDR3: CASSRGAGAEDSNQPQHF. CDR3 DNA sequence: TGTGCCAGTAGTAGAGGAGCAGGGGCAGAAGATAGCAATCAGCCCCAGCATTTT. V gene TRBV19 combines with J gene TRBJ1-5, with D possibly matching TRBD1 (6 bases). Trimming removed 4 bases from V and 0 bases from J, with 19 bases in between. CDR3 size: 18 residues. Germline V CDR1 and CDR2: LNHDA, SQIVND (reference sequence).

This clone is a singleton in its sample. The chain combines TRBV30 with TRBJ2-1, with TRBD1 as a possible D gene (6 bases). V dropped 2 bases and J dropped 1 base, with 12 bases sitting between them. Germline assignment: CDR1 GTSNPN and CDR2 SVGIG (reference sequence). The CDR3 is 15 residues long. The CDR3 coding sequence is TGTGCCTGGAGTCCCGGACAGATATCCTACAATGAGCAGTTCTTC. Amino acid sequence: CAWSPGQISYNEQFF.

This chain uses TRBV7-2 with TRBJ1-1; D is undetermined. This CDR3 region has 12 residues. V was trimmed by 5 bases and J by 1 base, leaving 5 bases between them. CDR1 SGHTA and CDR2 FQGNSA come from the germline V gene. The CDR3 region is CASSPKNTEAFF. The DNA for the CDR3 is TGTGCCAGCAGCCCAAAGAACACTGAAGCTTTCTTT.

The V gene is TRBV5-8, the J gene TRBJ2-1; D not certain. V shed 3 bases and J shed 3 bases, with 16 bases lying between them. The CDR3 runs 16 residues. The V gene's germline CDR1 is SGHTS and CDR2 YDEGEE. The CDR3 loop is CASSSLSAALYNEQFF. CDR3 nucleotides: TGTGCCAGCAGCTCCTTATCCGCGGCCCTCTACAATGAGCAGTTCTTC. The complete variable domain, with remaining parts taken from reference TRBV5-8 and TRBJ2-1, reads EAGVTQSPTHLIKTRGQQATLRCSPISGHTSVYWYQQALGLGLQFLLWYDEGEERNRGNFPPRFSGRQFPNYSSELNVNALELEDSALYLCASSSLSAALYNEQFFGPGTRLTVL.

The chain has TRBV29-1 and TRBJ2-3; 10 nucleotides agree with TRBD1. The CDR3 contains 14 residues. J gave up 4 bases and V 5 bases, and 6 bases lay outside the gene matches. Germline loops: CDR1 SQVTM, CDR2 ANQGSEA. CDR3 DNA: TGCAGCGTTTCGGGACAGGGGTTTTCAGATACGCAGTATTTT. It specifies CSVSGQGFSDTQYF.

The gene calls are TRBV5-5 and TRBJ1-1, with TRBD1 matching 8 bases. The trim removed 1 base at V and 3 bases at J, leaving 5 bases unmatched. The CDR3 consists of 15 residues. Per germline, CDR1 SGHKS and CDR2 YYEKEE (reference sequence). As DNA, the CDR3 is TGTGCCAGCAGCTTGTTGGTGACAGGGGACACTGAAGCTTTCTTT. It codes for CASSLLVTGDTEAFF.

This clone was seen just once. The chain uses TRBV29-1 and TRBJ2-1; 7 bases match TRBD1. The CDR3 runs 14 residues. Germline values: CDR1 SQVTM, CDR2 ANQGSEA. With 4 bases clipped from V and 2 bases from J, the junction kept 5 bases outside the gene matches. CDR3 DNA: TGCAGCGTTGCGAGTCAGGGGGCCTACAATGAGCAGTTCTTC. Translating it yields CSVASQGAYNEQFF.

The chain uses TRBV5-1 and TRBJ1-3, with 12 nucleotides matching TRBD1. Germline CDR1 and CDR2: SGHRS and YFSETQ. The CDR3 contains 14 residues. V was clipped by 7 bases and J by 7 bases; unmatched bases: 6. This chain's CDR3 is CASRDRGLENTIYF. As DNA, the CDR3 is TGCGCCAGCCGGGACAGGGGGCTAGAGAACACCATATATTTT.